This TCR beta chain was sequenced for a study of T-cell reconstitution after alpha-beta-depleted transplantation in children. General observations from the study: Newly generated T cells supplied most T-cell counts and diversity one year post-transplant.

Of note for this clonotype: Its target is unknown.

For TCRbeta, the library was prepared with unique molecular identifiers. From the PCR reads, TCRdb called clonotypes with MiXCR, one entry per CDR3 protein. The table lists a few hundred thousand distinct CDR3 sequences, 25% to 30% of them singletons. This CDR3 has 15 residues. Here the sequenced sample was PBMCs, taken before TCRalphabeta/CD19-depleted stem cell transplant. This chain connects TRBV21-1 to TRBJ1-5. TRBV21-1 is termed a pseudogene. This clonotype originated in a boy in the first two years of life with Wiskott-Aldrich syndrome, due to receive a stem cell transplant. The CDR3 spells CASSKATRCRQPQHF. CDR3 bases: TGTGCCAGCAGCAAAGCGACGAGGTGTCGTCAGCCCCAGCATTTT.